The rows below give T cell receptor beta chains drawn from one sample of a study of blood T cell repertoires in COVID-19. The table came from immunoSEQ multiplex PCR; TCRdb's copy has only in-frame clones and leaves some out. The sample contains 85,000 to 100,000 clones, roughly 72% of which appear only once. Sequencing was performed on peripheral blood. The receptors here all came from a woman aged 55-69 years in a cohort sampled during active or convalescent COVID-19. Both conserved end residues are trimmed from each CDR3.

v_gene,j_gene,CDR3aa
TRBV7-3,TRBJ2-2,ASSPRTGGTGELF
TRBV4-1,TRBJ2-5,ASSQDPYSGGERETQY
TRBV2,TRBJ2-3,ASHRGSTDTQY
TRBV6-5,TRBJ1-2,ASSYSLGREGYT
TRBV2,TRBJ2-7,ASNRATRAYEQY
TRBV6-6,TRBJ2-5,ASSYLQPQETQY
TRBV27,TRBJ1-1,ASSSRQIGNTEAF
TRBV7-8,TRBJ1-1,ATFPVIGGARNTEAF
TRBV7-2,TRBJ2-1,ASSLQGANEQF
TRBV20-1,TRBJ1-5,SASSGSSQPQH
TRBV5-6,TRBJ1-5,ASSRRTTGTQNQPQH
TRBV2,TRBJ1-5,ASSVGWAGNQPQH
TRBV5-1,TRBJ2-5,ASSFLAGGQLTQETQY